Reported below is one T cell receptor (beta chain). Its antigen is not identified. The record originates from a study of OX40 agonist ivuxolimab in advanced cancers. Overall study findings and caveats: In the expanded peripheral T cells, antigen specificity was never determined.

Using immunoSEQ multiplex PCR, the repertoire was profiled, and TCRdb retains in-frame clones only, with some absent. Of more than 95,000 clones in the sample, approximately 94% are singletons; the top ten hold about 0.17%. CDR3 length equals 15 residues. CDR1 and CDR2 from the germline V gene are SGHTA and FQGNSA. Trimming at V came to 8 bases and at J to 0 bases, leaving 8 bases not matched to a gene. The TCR comes from an adult with an advanced solid tumor such as melanoma, head and neck, liver or kidney cancer. Source: CD4+ or CD8+ T cells sorted from blood, taken in a trial of the OX40 agonist ivuxolimab. The chain employs TRBV7-2 and TRBJ2-7; 9 positions agree with TRBD2. CDR3 DNA sequence: TGTGCCAGCCGTCGGGCGGGGGGGAGCTCCTACGAGCAGTACTTC. Its protein is CASRRAGGSSYEQYF.